The 24 T cell receptor beta chains below come from one sample, sequenced in a study of vaccination and CD4 T cells after COVID-19. Sample treatment: approximately 9-day PBMC culture with coronavirus spike peptide pools or control peptides (ViraFEST assay). Cultured CD4+ T cell DNA underwent sequencing with the Oncomine TCR Beta short-read assay. From the PCR reads, TCRdb called clonotypes with MiXCR, one entry per CDR3 protein. The sample shows about 15,000 distinct CDR3 sequences, around 42% of them seen only once. These TCRs' antigens remain unknown. Sequencing used CD4+ T cells from blood, cultured in vitro, obtained before SARS-CoV-2 vaccination. The receptors stem from a human donor who had recovered from COVID-19.

This chain links TRBV19 with TRBJ1-3; D uncertain. This CDR3 region has 15 residues. CDR1 and CDR2 from the germline V gene are LNHDA and SQIVND (reference sequence). Trimming took off 4 bases at V and 4 bases at J, with 14 bases between the two ends. The CDR3: CASSNRDSDGNTIYF. The CDR3 nucleotides read TGTGCCAGTAGTAACCGAGACTCCGACGGAAACACCATATATTTT.

V usage is TRBV30 and J usage is TRBJ1-2, with TRBD1 matching 7 bases. There are 14 residues in the CDR3. CDR1 and CDR2 from the germline V gene are GTSNPN and SVGIG (reference sequence). Trimming took 4 bases from V and 4 from J; bases not matched to a gene: 9. The CDR3 here is CAWTKQGVGYGYTF. CDR3 bases: TGTGCCTGGACAAAGCAGGGGGTGGGCTATGGCTACACCTTC.

The V and J genes are TRBV13 and TRBJ1-2, with a tentative D call TRBD1 (6 bases). The CDR3 spans 14 residues. Trimming removed 1 base from V and 2 bases from J, with 8 bases in between. Germline CDR1 is PRHDT and CDR2 is FYEKMQ (reference sequence). In DNA, the CDR3 is TGTGCCAGCAGCTTAGACAGGGTCAACTATGGCTACACCTTC. Residues: CASSLDRVNYGYTF. Full variable domain (remainder filled in from reference TRBV13 and TRBJ1-2): AAGVIQSPRHLIKEKRETATLKCYPIPRHDTVYWYQQGPGQDPQFLISFYEKMQSDKGSIPDRFSAQQFSDYHSELNMSSLELGDSALYFCASSLDRVNYGYTFGSGTRLTVV.

The chain combines TRBV6-4 with TRBJ1-1, with D perhaps TRBD1 (5 bases). CDR1 and CDR2 (germline): MRHNA, SNTAGT. V lost 4 bases and J lost 0, with 9 bases in between. This CDR3 region has 14 residues. In DNA form, the CDR3 reads TGTGCCAGCAGTGGGGAGGGACTGAACACTGAAGCTTTCTTT. This encodes CASSGEGLNTEAFF.

This clonotype is labeled as large (0.1 to 1%). V is TRBV6-1 and J is TRBJ1-1; tentative D call: TRBD1 (6 bases). Germline V gene sequence: CDR1 MNHNS, CDR2 SASEGT. Between the trimmed V and J ends, which lost 6 bases and 1 base, there was a span of 15 bases. CDR3 length equals 15 residues. The CDR3 loop reads CASSQNGGRNTEAFF. As DNA, the CDR3 is TGTGCCAGCAGCCAGAATGGGGGCAGGAACACTGAAGCTTTCTTT.

The chain links TRBV19 to TRBJ2-2; D might be TRBD1 or TRBD2, each matching 6 bases. V was shortened by 1 base and J by 1 base, with 13 bases between the two germline ends. The CDR3 contains 17 residues. The germline V gene has CDR1 LNHDA and CDR2 SQIVND (reference sequence). CDR3 loop: CASSIVSGAVNTGELFF. The CDR3 DNA sequence: TGTGCCAGTAGTATAGTATCGGGGGCCGTGAACACCGGGGAGCTGTTTTTT. Full variable domain (remainder filled in from reference TRBV19 and TRBJ2-2): DGGITQSPKYLFRKEGQNVTLSCEQNLNHDAMYWYRQDPGQGLRLIYYSQIVNDFQKGDIAEGYSVSREKKESFPLTVTSAQKNPTAFYLCASSIVSGAVNTGELFFGEGSRLTVL.

This clonotype was seen a few times. V is TRBV2 and J is TRBJ2-7; D is unresolved. V lost 8 bases to trimming and J lost 1 base, with 15 bases between them. Germline V gives CDR1 SNHLY, CDR2 FYNNEI. This CDR3 is built from 14 residues. CDR3 coding DNA: TGTGCCAGCTGCCGCTCCGAGAGGTCCTACGAGCAGTACTTC. This sequence encodes CASCRSERSYEQYF. Complete variable domain (other parts from reference TRBV2 and TRBJ2-7): EPEVTQTPSHQVTQMGQEVILRCVPISNHLYFYWYRQILGQKVEFLVSFYNNEISEKSEIFDDQFSVERPDGSNFTLKIRSTKLEDSAMYFCASCRSERSYEQYFGPGTRLTVT.

The chain has TRBV6-1 and TRBJ1-2; D gene uncertain. CDR1 MNHNS and CDR2 SASEGT come from the germline V gene. The CDR3 loop spans 13 amino acids. V lost 6 bases, J lost 7 bases, and 15 bases lay in between. CDR3 nucleotides: TGTGCCAGCAGAACTTACAGAGTGGGTGGCTACACCTTC. It codes for CASRTYRVGGYTF.

This clonotype was seen just once. The chain employs TRBV11-2 and TRBJ1-5; D is ambiguous. Trimming removed 1 base at V and 2 bases at J, with 9 bases between. Germline-derived CDR1 and CDR2 are SGHAT and FQNNGV. CDR3 length: 15 residues. The CDR3 protein is CASSLGLTGNQPQHF. The DNA for the CDR3 is TGTGCCAGCAGCTTAGGGCTGACTGGCAATCAGCCCCAGCATTTT.

The chain joins TRBV27 to TRBJ1-5; TRBD1 matches 7 bases. V lost 0 bases and J lost 7; bases outside the gene matches: 9. Per the germline V gene, CDR1 is MNHEY and CDR2 is SMNVEV (reference sequence). The CDR3 totals 16 residues. CDR3 nucleotides: TGTGCCAGCAGTTTATCAATGAGGGGGCCTCAGCAGCCCCAGCATTTT. Encoded protein: CASSLSMRGPQQPQHF.

This sequence joins TRBV5-1 and TRBJ2-5; D ambiguous. The V end was cut by 7 bases, the J end by 5 bases, with 6 bases between. There are 10 residues in the CDR3. Germline-derived CDR1 and CDR2 are SGHRS and YFSETQ. CDR3 sequence: CASGLETQYF. The CDR3 region has the DNA TGCGCCAGCGGCCTGGAGACCCAGTACTTC.

The genes are TRBV18 and TRBJ1-5, with 10 bases lining up with TRBD1. CDR1 is KGHSH, CDR2 LQKENI, per germline. The junction had 5 bases not matched to a gene; V was cut back by 6 bases and J by 3 bases. The CDR3 is 15 residues long. The CDR3 spells CASSPGTGDNQPQHF. The CDR3 DNA reads TGTGCCAGCTCGCCAGGGACAGGGGACAATCAGCCCCAGCATTTT.

With respect to this clonotype: Germline is not matched at one junction end, which may reflect a read error. CDR3 residues: CATRRGTDEKLFF. Written as DNA, the CDR3 is TGTGCCACCAGGAGAGGGACGGATGAAAAACTGTTTTTT. This chain links TRBV15 with TRBJ1-4, with D possibly matching TRBD1 (5 bases). Germline lookup yields CDR1 LNHNV and CDR2 YYDKDF (reference sequence). This CDR3 is 13 amino acids long.

This clonotype showed up just a few times. The chain has TRBV7-9 and TRBJ2-4; D gene uncertain. CDR1 SEHNR and CDR2 FQNEAQ come from the germline V gene (reference sequence). V was cut by 2 bases and J by 9 bases, with 17 bases left in between. This CDR3 comprises 15 residues. The CDR3 DNA reads as TGTGCCAGCAGCTTAATCTTGGGCCAGGAAGGCATTCAGTACTTC. Translating it yields CASSLILGQEGIQYF.

V and J are TRBV6-1 and TRBJ1-1; TRBD1 matches 7 bases. The germline V gene encodes CDR1 MNHNS and CDR2 SASEGT. Trimming took 5 bases from V and 3 from J; bases not matched to a gene: 9. The CDR3 consists of 15 residues. The CDR3 reads CASSPLTGWDTEAFF. CDR3 nucleotide sequence: TGTGCCAGCAGTCCCCTGACAGGGTGGGACACTGAAGCTTTCTTT.

This chain connects TRBV4-1 to TRBJ1-4; D perhaps matches TRBD1 (6 bases). V lost 4 bases to trimming and J lost 7 bases, with 19 bases between them. CDR1 is MGHRA and CDR2 is YSYEKL in the germline V gene. The CDR3 is made up of 16 amino acids. The CDR3 sequence: CASSLEASGAGEKLFF. CDR3 DNA sequence: TGCGCCAGCAGCCTAGAGGCCTCAGGGGCAGGTGAAAAACTGTTTTTT.

The chain has TRBV19 and TRBJ2-1; a weak D match, TRBD2 (5 bases). The CDR3 has 15 amino acids. The V end lost 4 bases, the J end lost 7 bases, and 17 bases lay between the germline ends. Germline lookup yields CDR1 LNHDA and CDR2 SQIVND (reference sequence). The CDR3 bases are TGTGCCAGTAGTAATGCGAGGGAATACGGTAATGAGCAGTTCTTC. Translation: CASSNAREYGNEQFF. Full variable domain (missing parts from reference TRBV19 and TRBJ2-1): DGGITQSPKYLFRKEGQNVTLSCEQNLNHDAMYWYRQDPGQGLRLIYYSQIVNDFQKGDIAEGYSVSREKKESFPLTVTSAQKNPTAFYLCASSNAREYGNEQFFGPGTRLTVL.

The sample holds a few counts of this clonotype. CDR3 sequence (DNA): TGTGCCAGCAGCCGAGGAATCTATGGCTACACCTTC. Translation: CASSRGIYGYTF. V gene TRBV11-3 combines with J gene TRBJ1-2, with unresolved D. V was shortened by 5 bases and J by 4 bases, with 8 bases between the two germline ends. The CDR3 length is 12 residues. The germline CDR1 and CDR2 sequences are SGHNT and YENEEA.

This chain links TRBV20-1 with TRBJ2-7; D may correspond to TRBD1 or TRBD2 (5 bases each). Germline loops: CDR1 DFQATT, CDR2 SNEGSKA (reference sequence). The length of the CDR3 is 14 residues. CDR3 in amino acids: CTKEYRGRPYEQYF. CDR3 sequence (DNA): TGCACCAAAGAATATCGGGGACGGCCCTACGAGCAGTACTTC.

The chain has TRBV19 and TRBJ2-5; a weak D match, TRBD1 (6 bases). The CDR3 is made up of 17 amino acids. Trimming shortened V by 6 bases and J by 5 bases, and 25 bases separated the two germline ends. Looked up from germline, CDR1 is LNHDA and CDR2 is SQIVND (reference sequence). CDR3 in amino acids: CASSRTVGALRGETQYF. CDR3 DNA: TGTGCCAGTAGCAGGACAGTCGGGGCATTGAGGGGGGAGACCCAGTACTTC.

This clonotype occurred once. The V and J genes are TRBV29-1 and TRBJ1-2; weak D call: TRBD1 (6 bases). Trimming removed 8 bases from V and 7 bases from J, with 26 bases in between. The CDR3 totals 15 residues. Germline assignment: CDR1 SQVTM and CDR2 ANQGSEA. The chain's CDR3 is CSSSLSRDTSFGYTF. Here the CDR3 DNA reads TGCAGCTCTTCCCTATCCCGGGACACTTCCTTTGGCTACACCTTC.

This clonotype has just a few counts. The V gene is TRBV11-3, the J gene TRBJ2-7; the D gene is possibly TRBD1 (6 bases). V shed 4 bases and J shed 3 bases, with 16 bases lying between them. CDR1 is SGHNT and CDR2 is YENEEA in the germline V gene. This CDR3 is 15 amino acids long. CDR3 loop: CASSSSAGRGYEQYF. The CDR3 coding sequence is TGTGCCAGCAGCTCCAGCGCCGGCAGGGGCTACGAGCAGTACTTC.

This clonotype has just a few counts. The chain employs TRBV2 and TRBJ1-1, with D unresolved. This CDR3 region has 12 residues. Germline-derived CDR1 and CDR2 are SNHLY and FYNNEI. Trimming shortened V by 6 bases and J by 0 bases, and 5 bases separated the two germline ends. The CDR3 DNA reads as TGTGCCAGCAGATACTTGAACACTGAAGCTTTCTTT. This sequence encodes CASRYLNTEAFF.

This clonotype showed up just a few times. The chain links TRBV6-1 to TRBJ1-4; 10 positions agree with TRBD1. Germline assignment: CDR1 MNHNS and CDR2 SASEGT. The CDR3 consists of 15 residues. The trim removed 6 bases at V and 11 bases at J, leaving 12 bases unmatched. The CDR3 coding sequence is TGTGCCAGCAGGGACCGTGGGACAGGGGTAGGGAAACTGTTTTTT. Translated, it gives CASRDRGTGVGKLFF.